The 2 T cell receptor beta chains presented below share a single source sample, sequenced in a study of CD8 T cells in Susac syndrome. Random hexamers were used to reverse transcribe roughly 0.45 to 1 ug of RNA. Each CDR3 protein gets one entry after TCRdb re-called the immunoSEQ multiplex PCR reads with MiXCR. Among about 90,000 distinct CDR3 sequences, approximately 96% were seen once, and the ten largest hold 0.62%. The sequenced material came from CD8+ T cells from PBMCs. These receptors were taken from a human donor with Susac syndrome.

V gene TRBV30 combines with J gene TRBJ2-5, with D maybe TRBD1 (5 bases). The CDR3 covers 17 residues. Per germline, CDR1 GTSNPN and CDR2 SVGIG (reference sequence). V lost 2 bases and J 4 bases, leaving 23 bases between the germline ends. Here the CDR3 reads CAWSRAQGTPWGETQYF. CDR3 nucleotide sequence: TGTGCCTGGAGTAGGGCCCAGGGCACTCCCTGGGGAGAGACCCAGTACTTC.

In this sample, this clonotype turned up once. The rearrangement uses TRBV28 and TRBJ1-5; the D is unclear. The CDR3 extends over 13 amino acids. Trimming pared 6 bases from V and 0 bases from J, leaving 6 bases between. Germline V gene lookup returns CDR1 MDHEN and CDR2 SYDVKM. The CDR3 protein is CASRGYSNQPQHF. Here the CDR3 DNA reads TGTGCCAGCAGGGGGTATAGCAATCAGCCCCAGCATTTT.